What follows are 29 T cell receptor beta chains derived from one specimen sequenced in a study of blood T cell repertoires in COVID-19. This table comes from immunoSEQ multiplex PCR, and its TCRdb copy is limited to in-frame clones, with some not included. The sample contains 90,000 to 130,000 clones, 65% to 80% of which appear only once. The sample taken for sequencing was peripheral blood. Source of these receptors: a woman in her forties with acute or convalescent COVID-19.

The gene calls are TRBV13 and TRBJ2-1, with a weak D call TRBD2 (5 bases). CDR1 PRHDT and CDR2 FYEKMQ come from the germline V gene (reference sequence). The CDR3 totals 14 residues. Trimming shortened V by 7 bases and J by 7 bases, and 17 bases separated the two germline ends. DNA for the CDR3: TGTGCCAGCACCGCAACTAGGGCCTCTAATGAGCAGTTCTTC. Translated, it gives CASTATRASNEQFF. Filled out from reference TRBV13 and TRBJ2-1, the complete variable domain reads AAGVIQSPRHLIKEKRETATLKCYPIPRHDTVYWYQQGPGQDPQFLISFYEKMQSDKGSIPDRFSAQQFSDYHSELNMSSLELGDSALYFCASTATRASNEQFFGPGTRLTVL.

This clone appeared a few times. The chain combines TRBV5-1 with TRBJ2-3; 10 bases are shared with TRBD2. Per germline, CDR1 SGHRS and CDR2 YFSETQ. The CDR3 extends over 16 amino acids. V dropped 6 bases and J dropped 3; count of bases not matched to a gene: 10. CDR3 in DNA: TGCGCCAGCACCGTGGGGGCTAGCGGGGGAACAGATACGCAGTATTTT. As protein: CASTVGASGGTDTQYF.

In the case of this clone: This specimen includes other DNA sequences encoding the same CDR3. This chain uses TRBV14 with TRBJ1-1; unclear D gene. Trimming took off 1 base at V and 5 bases at J, with 8 bases between the two ends. The CDR3 has 13 residues. Germline CDR1 and CDR2: SGHDN and FVKESK. Here the CDR3 DNA reads TGTGCCAGCAGCCAAGGTCAGAGGACTGAAGCTTTCTTT. Residues: CASSQGQRTEAFF.

This clone was seen at least ten times. V usage is TRBV7-7 and J usage is TRBJ2-3; D possibly corresponds to TRBD2 (7 bases). V was pared by 8 bases and J by 3 bases, with 18 bases between. The CDR3 runs to 15 residues. Germline V CDR1 and CDR2: SSHAT, FNYEAQ (reference sequence). CDR3 DNA: TGTGCCAGCTCACCGTACGGGGGGCCGACAGATACGCAGTATTTT. Amino acid sequence: CASSPYGGPTDTQYF.

The chain is built from TRBV29-1 and TRBJ1-2; 8 positions match TRBD1. V lost 6 bases to trimming and J lost 4 bases; unmatched junction nucleotides: 7. Germline V gene sequence: CDR1 SQVTM, CDR2 ANQGSEA. The CDR3 runs 13 residues. The CDR3 is CSVRDRLLYGYTF. Here the CDR3 DNA reads TGCAGCGTCCGGGACAGGCTCCTCTATGGCTACACCTTC. The complete variable domain, with remaining parts taken from reference TRBV29-1 and TRBJ1-2, reads SAVISQKPSRDICQRGTSLTIQCQVDSQVTMMFWYRQQPGQSLTLIATANQGSEATYESGFVIDKFPISRPNLTFSTLTVSNMSPEDSSIYLCSVRDRLLYGYTFGSGTRLTVV.

This clone was seen a handful of times. V is TRBV10-2 and J is TRBJ1-1; 9 bases fit TRBD1. In germline, CDR1 is WSHSY, CDR2 SAAADI. The ends lost 8 bases at V and 3 bases at J; junction bases unmatched: 1. This CDR3 has 12 residues. The CDR3 reads CASRTGDTEAFF. The CDR3 DNA follows: TGCGCCAGCCGGACAGGGGACACTGAAGCTTTCTTT.

The V call is TRBV30, the J call TRBJ2-1; the D is unclear. This CDR3 is 12 amino acids long. The germline V and J ends were trimmed by 2 bases and 7 bases, with 9 bases remaining between them. Per the germline V gene, CDR1 is GTSNPN and CDR2 is SVGIG (reference sequence). In nucleotides, the CDR3 is TGTGCCTGGAGTCCTACGGGTAATGAGCAGTTCTTC. It yields the protein CAWSPTGNEQFF.

This clone has only one observation. The V and J genes are TRBV15 and TRBJ2-1, with D perhaps TRBD1 (6 bases). Per germline, CDR1 LNHNV and CDR2 YYDKDF (reference sequence). The CDR3 extends over 15 amino acids. Trimming shortened V by 1 base and J by 6 bases, and 13 bases separated the two germline ends. CDR3 bases: TGTGCCACCAGCAGAGTCACAGGGTGGGGCAATGAGCAGTTCTTC. Translation gives CATSRVTGWGNEQFF.

This clone was seen many times. The chain has TRBV5-1 and TRBJ2-7; D remains ambiguous. V was trimmed by 0 bases and J by 2 bases, leaving 9 bases between them. The CDR3 totals 14 residues. Per germline, CDR1 SGHRS and CDR2 YFSETQ. CDR3 nucleotides: TGCGCCAGCAGCTTGGGGTCGGTGCCCTACGAGCAGTACTTC. It specifies CASSLGSVPYEQYF.

The rearrangement joins TRBV27 to TRBJ1-1; 7 bases are shared with TRBD1. Germline assignment: CDR1 MNHEY and CDR2 SMNVEV (reference sequence). The J segment lost 6 bases and the V segment lost 3 bases, leaving 10 bases of the junction unmatched. The CDR3 is 15 amino acids. The CDR3: CASSLAGGTVAEAFF. CDR3 bases: TGTGCCAGCAGTTTGGCCGGCGGGACAGTCGCTGAAGCTTTCTTT.

The chain employs TRBV5-1 and TRBJ2-3; 7 nucleotides align to TRBD2. Germline CDR1 and CDR2: SGHRS and YFSETQ. After removal of 3 bases from V and 3 bases from J, the junction contained 4 bases not matched to a gene. The CDR3 is made up of 14 amino acids. As DNA, the CDR3 is TGCGCCAGCAGCTGGTACGGGGGGACAGATACGCAGTATTTT. It is translated as CASSWYGGTDTQYF.

The V gene is TRBV4-1, the J gene TRBJ2-5, with 9 bases matching TRBD1. There are 15 residues in the CDR3. Germline V gives CDR1 MGHRA, CDR2 YSYEKL. V was clipped by 1 base and J by 2 bases; unmatched bases: 2. The CDR3 region is CASSQAGTGQETQYF. CDR3 DNA: TGCGCCAGCAGCCAAGCCGGGACAGGGCAAGAGACCCAGTACTTC.

The rearrangement uses TRBV4-3 and TRBJ1-1, with unresolved D. The germline V and J ends were trimmed by 4 bases and 4 bases, with 13 bases remaining between them. The CDR3 is 14 residues long. Germline assignment: CDR1 LGHNA and CDR2 YSLEER. In DNA form, the CDR3 reads TGCGCCAGCAGCCTCGGGATGGGCGGCACTGAAGCTTTCTTT. The encoded protein is CASSLGMGGTEAFF.

The chain links TRBV5-6 to TRBJ2-1; 12 bases are a match to TRBD2. Germline CDR1 reads SGHDT; CDR2 reads YYEEEE. The CDR3 has 13 amino acids. The V and J ends lost 8 bases and 6 bases, in that order; junction bases with no gene match: 3. The CDR3 DNA reads TGTGCCAGTTCTAGCGGGGGGGCCAATGAGCAGTTCTTC. Its protein is CASSSGGANEQFF.

The chain uses TRBV28 and TRBJ1-2, with 10 positions matching TRBD1. The CDR3 sequence is 13 residues long. J lost 4 bases, V lost 10 bases, and 6 bases had no gene match. Germline loops: CDR1 MDHEN, CDR2 SYDVKM. The CDR3 DNA follows: TGTGCCAACTGGGACAGGGGACTCTATGGCTACACCTTC. As protein: CANWDRGLYGYTF.

The gene calls are TRBV5-1 and TRBJ1-3, with a weak D call TRBD1 (6 bases). The germline V and J ends were trimmed by 4 bases and 0 bases, with 8 bases remaining between them. Germline CDR1 and CDR2: SGHRS and YFSETQ. The CDR3 is 14 amino acids. Written as DNA, the CDR3 is TGCGCCAGCAGCGGGGGGGCCTCTGGAAACACCATATATTTT. It specifies CASSGGASGNTIYF.

The chain recombines TRBV5-1 with TRBJ2-1; D not certain. Germline-derived CDR1 and CDR2 are SGHRS and YFSETQ. The V gene lost 7 bases and the J gene lost 1 base, with 15 bases spanning the gap. The CDR3 totals 15 residues. CDR3 DNA: TGCGCCAGCTTTAGCTCTCCCCTGTCCTACAATGAGCAGTTCTTC. It codes for CASFSSPLSYNEQFF.

This chain links TRBV30 with TRBJ2-6, with no clear D. This CDR3 is built from 16 residues. Germline assignment: CDR1 GTSNPN and CDR2 SVGIG (reference sequence). With 4 bases removed from V and 1 base from J, the gap between germline ends came to 14 bases. CDR3 loop: CAWTEFGLSGANVLTF. Here the CDR3 DNA reads TGTGCCTGGACGGAGTTTGGCTTATCTGGGGCCAACGTCCTGACTTTC. The whole variable domain, filled in from reference TRBV30 and TRBJ2-6, reads SQTIHQWPATLVQPVGSPLSLECTVEGTSNPNLYWYRQAAGRGLQLLFYSVGIGQISSEVPQNLSASRPQDRQFILSSKKLLLSDSGFYLCAWTEFGLSGANVLTFGAGSRLTVL.

The gene calls are TRBV3-1 (or the pseudogene TRBV3-2) and TRBJ1-5; no clear D gene. Trimming stripped 4 bases from V and 3 bases from J, with 7 bases between. This CDR3 is 13 amino acids long. CDR1 and CDR2 from the germline V gene are LGHDT and YNNKEL (reference sequence). The CDR3 DNA follows: TGTGCCAGCAGCCGGCAAGACAATCAGCCCCAGCATTTT. Amino acid sequence: CASSRQDNQPQHF.

The gene calls are TRBV18 and TRBJ1-5; no clear D. CDR1 is KGHSH and CDR2 is LQKENI in the germline V gene. There are 14 residues in the CDR3. Trimming pared 0 bases from V and 2 bases from J, leaving 5 bases between. CDR3: CASSPPRGNQPQHF. The CDR3 DNA sequence: TGTGCCAGCTCACCACCGAGGGGCAATCAGCCCCAGCATTTT.

Only a few counts were recorded for this clone. CDR3 in amino acids: CASRAGTGEVGELFF. The CDR3 DNA follows: TGCGCCAGCAGAGCCGGGACAGGGGAGGTCGGGGAGCTGTTTTTT. V is TRBV4-1 and J is TRBJ2-2, with 10 bases that match TRBD1. This CDR3 is built from 15 residues. J gave up 7 bases and V 6 bases, and 8 bases lay outside the gene matches. Per germline, CDR1 MGHRA and CDR2 YSYEKL.

The V call is TRBV30, the J call TRBJ1-3; 9 nucleotides match TRBD1. V dropped 5 bases and J dropped 0; count of bases not matched to a gene: 2. The germline gives CDR1 GTSNPN, CDR2 SVGIG (reference sequence). This CDR3 contains 14 residues. In DNA, the CDR3 is TGTGCCTGGGGACAGGGGAGCTCTGGAAACACCATATATTTT. Amino acid sequence: CAWGQGSSGNTIYF. The full variable domain, its missing parts supplied by reference TRBV30 and TRBJ1-3, is SQTIHQWPATLVQPVGSPLSLECTVEGTSNPNLYWYRQAAGRGLQLLFYSVGIGQISSEVPQNLSASRPQDRQFILSSKKLLLSDSGFYLCAWGQGSSGNTIYFGEGSWLTVV.

This clone appeared once. The rearrangement uses TRBV3-1 (or the pseudogene TRBV3-2) and TRBJ1-4, with TRBD1 matching 9 bases. Germline V gene sequence: CDR1 LGHDT, CDR2 YNNKEL (reference sequence). V lost 4 bases, J lost 10 bases, and 7 bases stayed unmatched. This CDR3 contains 14 residues. The chain's CDR3 is CASSLRDREGKLFF. In DNA form, the CDR3 reads TGTGCCAGCAGCCTCCGGGACAGGGAGGGAAAACTGTTTTTT.

The chain uses TRBV5-5 and TRBJ2-2, with 13 bases matching TRBD2. The CDR3 has 18 residues. V trimming: 0 bases; J trimming: 6 bases; junction bases outside the gene matches: 8. Germline lookup yields CDR1 SGHKS and CDR2 YYEKEE (reference sequence). The CDR3 bases are TGTGCCAGCAGCTTGGACAGGACTAGCGGGGGAGGTGCCGGGGAGCTGTTTTTT. As protein: CASSLDRTSGGGAGELFF.

The chain has TRBV6-5 and TRBJ1-5, with a tentative D call TRBD1 (6 bases). The CDR3 is 12 residues long. Germline CDR1 and CDR2: MNHEY and SVGAGI. V gave up 8 bases and J gave up 10 bases, with 15 bases separating them. The chain's CDR3 is CASCLGGTPQHF. The CDR3 bases are TGTGCCAGCTGCTTAGGGGGTACCCCCCAGCATTTT.

The CDR3 nucleotides read TGTGCCAGCATTGGACACCCCAATGAAAAACTGTTTTTT. Translation gives CASIGHPNEKLFF. The rearrangement links TRBV2 to TRBJ1-4; D is perhaps TRBD1 (5 bases). The CDR3 length is 13 residues. The germline V gene has CDR1 SNHLY and CDR2 FYNNEI. Between the trimmed V and J ends, which lost 7 bases and 5 bases, there was a span of 11 bases. Full variable domain (rest looked up from reference TRBV2 and TRBJ1-4): EPEVTQTPSHQVTQMGQEVILRCVPISNHLYFYWYRQILGQKVEFLVSFYNNEISEKSEIFDDQFSVERPDGSNFTLKIRSTKLEDSAMYFCASIGHPNEKLFFGSGTQLSVL.

The rearrangement uses TRBV7-9 and TRBJ1-4; 8 bases align to TRBD1. CDR3 length equals 15 residues. The germline gives CDR1 SEHNR, CDR2 FQNEAQ (reference sequence). The V gene end was trimmed by 5 bases and the J gene end by 6 bases; junction bases not matched to a gene: 8. The CDR3 loop reads CASSLQGAGHEKLFF. DNA for the CDR3: TGTGCCAGCAGCCTCCAGGGGGCGGGGCATGAAAAACTGTTTTTT.

Many counts were recorded for this clone. This rearrangement joins TRBV6-5 to TRBJ2-1; a weak D match, TRBD2 (6 bases). The V end lost 2 bases, the J end lost 1 base, and 6 bases lay between the germline ends. The CDR3 has 14 residues. Germline loops: CDR1 MNHEY, CDR2 SVGAGI. The CDR3 protein is CASSYGGSYNEQFF. The CDR3 DNA follows: TGTGCCAGCAGTTACGGAGGGTCCTACAATGAGCAGTTCTTC.

The rearrangement links TRBV2 to TRBJ2-5; D is uncertain. V was clipped by 7 bases and J by 1 base, with 13 bases between them. The CDR3 contains 14 residues. Germline CDR1 and CDR2: SNHLY and FYNNEI. The CDR3 spells CASKPSYLQETQYF. As DNA, the CDR3 is TGTGCCAGCAAGCCGAGCTACCTCCAAGAGACCCAGTACTTC.